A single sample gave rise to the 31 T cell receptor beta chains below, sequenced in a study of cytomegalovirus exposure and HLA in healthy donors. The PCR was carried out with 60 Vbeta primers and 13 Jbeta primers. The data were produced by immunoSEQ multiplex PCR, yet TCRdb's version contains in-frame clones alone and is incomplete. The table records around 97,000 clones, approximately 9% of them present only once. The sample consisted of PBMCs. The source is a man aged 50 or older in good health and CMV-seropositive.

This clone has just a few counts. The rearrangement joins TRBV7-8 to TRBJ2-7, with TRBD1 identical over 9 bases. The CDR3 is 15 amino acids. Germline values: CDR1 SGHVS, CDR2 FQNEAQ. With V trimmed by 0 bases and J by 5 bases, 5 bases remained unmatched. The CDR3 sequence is CASSLAGTGYDEQYF. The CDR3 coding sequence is TGTGCCAGCAGCTTAGCGGGGACAGGGTACGACGAGCAGTACTTC.

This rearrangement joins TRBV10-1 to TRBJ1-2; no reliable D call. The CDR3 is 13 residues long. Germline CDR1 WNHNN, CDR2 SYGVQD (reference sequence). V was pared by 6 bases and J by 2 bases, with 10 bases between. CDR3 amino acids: CASSAGRNYGYTF. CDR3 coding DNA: TGCGCCAGCAGCGCTGGGCGAAACTATGGCTACACCTTC.

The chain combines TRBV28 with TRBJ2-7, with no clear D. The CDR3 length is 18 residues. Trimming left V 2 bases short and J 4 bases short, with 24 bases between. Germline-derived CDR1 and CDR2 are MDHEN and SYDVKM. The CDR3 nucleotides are TGTGCCAGCAGTTTAGAGAAACGGCTAAGAGTAACGCGGTACGAGCAGTACTTC. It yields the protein CASSLEKRLRVTRYEQYF.

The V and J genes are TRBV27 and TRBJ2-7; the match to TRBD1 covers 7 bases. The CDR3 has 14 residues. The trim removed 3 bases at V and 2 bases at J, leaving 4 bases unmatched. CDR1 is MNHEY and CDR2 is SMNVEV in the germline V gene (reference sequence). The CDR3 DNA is TGTGCCAGCAGTTTCCGGGACAGTACCTACGAGCAGTACTTC. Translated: CASSFRDSTYEQYF.

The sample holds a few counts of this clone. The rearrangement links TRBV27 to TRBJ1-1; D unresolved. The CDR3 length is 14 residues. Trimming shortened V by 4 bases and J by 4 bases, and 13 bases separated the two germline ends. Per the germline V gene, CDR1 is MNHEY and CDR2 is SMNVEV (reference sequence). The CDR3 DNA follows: TGTGCCAGCAGTTCCCCCTCAGGCCGCACTGAAGCTTTCTTT. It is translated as CASSSPSGRTEAFF.

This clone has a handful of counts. The CDR3 DNA is TGTGCCAGCAGTAGGGACTGGGCTAGGGAGCAGTACTTC. Its translation is CASSRDWAREQYF. The chain links TRBV28 to TRBJ2-7, with D possibly matching TRBD2 (6 bases). The CDR3 covers 13 residues. Trimming removed 5 bases at V and 7 bases at J, with 15 bases between. CDR1 is MDHEN, CDR2 SYDVKM, per germline.

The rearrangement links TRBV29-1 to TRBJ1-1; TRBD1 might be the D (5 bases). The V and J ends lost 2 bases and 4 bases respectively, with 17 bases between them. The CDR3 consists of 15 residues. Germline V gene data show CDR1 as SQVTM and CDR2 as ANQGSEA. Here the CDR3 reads CSVEPFWGVGTEAFF. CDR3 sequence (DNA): TGCAGCGTTGAACCGTTCTGGGGGGTGGGCACTGAAGCTTTCTTT.

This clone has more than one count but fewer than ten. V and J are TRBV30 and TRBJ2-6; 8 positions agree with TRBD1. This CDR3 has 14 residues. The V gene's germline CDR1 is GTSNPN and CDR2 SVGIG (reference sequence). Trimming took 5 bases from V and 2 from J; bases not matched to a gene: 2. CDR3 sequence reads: CAWATGAGANVLTF. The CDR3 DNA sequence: TGTGCCTGGGCGACAGGGGCTGGGGCCAACGTCCTGACTTTC.

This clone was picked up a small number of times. CDR3 in amino acids: CSASFSYEQYF. The CDR3 DNA sequence: TGCAGTGCTTCCTTTTCCTACGAGCAGTACTTC. The chain links TRBV20-1 to TRBJ2-7; D remains unclear. This CDR3 has 11 residues. The V end lost 5 bases, the J end lost 1 base, and 6 bases lay between the germline ends. In germline, CDR1 is DFQATT, CDR2 SNEGSKA (reference sequence).

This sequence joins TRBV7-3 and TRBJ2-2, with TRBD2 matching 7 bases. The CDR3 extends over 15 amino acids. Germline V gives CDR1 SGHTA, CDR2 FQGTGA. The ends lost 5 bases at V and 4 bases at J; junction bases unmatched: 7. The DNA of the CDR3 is TGTGCCAGCAGCCCGGGTAGCGGGTCCACCGGGGAGCTGTTTTTT. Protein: CASSPGSGSTGELFF.

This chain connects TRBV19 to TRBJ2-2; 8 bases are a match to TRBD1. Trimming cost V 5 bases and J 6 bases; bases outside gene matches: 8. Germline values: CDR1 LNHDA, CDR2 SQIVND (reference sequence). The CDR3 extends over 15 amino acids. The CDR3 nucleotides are TGTGCCAGTAGTCAACAGGGGGTCGGATCCGGGGAGCTGTTTTTT. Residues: CASSQQGVGSGELFF.

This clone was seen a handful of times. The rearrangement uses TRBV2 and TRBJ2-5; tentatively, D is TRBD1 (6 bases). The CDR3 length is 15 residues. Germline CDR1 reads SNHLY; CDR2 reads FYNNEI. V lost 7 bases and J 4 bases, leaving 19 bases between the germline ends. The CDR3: CASKKAREGGETQYF. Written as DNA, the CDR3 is TGTGCCAGCAAGAAGGCCCGGGAAGGGGGAGAGACCCAGTACTTC.

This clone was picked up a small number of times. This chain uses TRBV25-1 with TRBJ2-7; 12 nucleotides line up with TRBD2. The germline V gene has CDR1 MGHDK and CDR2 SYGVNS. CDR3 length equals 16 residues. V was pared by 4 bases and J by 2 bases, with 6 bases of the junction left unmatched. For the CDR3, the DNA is TGTGCCAGCAGTGCCCTGACTAGCGGGAGTACCTACGAGCAGTACTTC. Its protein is CASSALTSGSTYEQYF.

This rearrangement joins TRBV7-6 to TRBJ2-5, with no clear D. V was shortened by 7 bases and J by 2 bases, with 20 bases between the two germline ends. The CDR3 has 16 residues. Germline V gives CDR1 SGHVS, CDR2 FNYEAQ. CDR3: CASTLIGSPGQETQYF. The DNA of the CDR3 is TGTGCCAGCACCCTTATTGGGTCCCCCGGGCAAGAGACCCAGTACTTC.

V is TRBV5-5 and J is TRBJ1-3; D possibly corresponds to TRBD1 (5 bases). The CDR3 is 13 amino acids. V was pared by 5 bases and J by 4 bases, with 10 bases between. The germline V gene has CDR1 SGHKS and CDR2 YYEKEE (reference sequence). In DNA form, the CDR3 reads TGTGCCAGCAGATACAGGCCGGGAAACACCATATATTTT. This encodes CASRYRPGNTIYF.

The CDR3 protein is CAWGSINTEAFF. CDR3 coding DNA: TGTGCCTGGGGTTCTATTAACACTGAAGCTTTCTTT. The chain is built from TRBV30 and TRBJ1-1; D gene uncertain. CDR3 length equals 12 residues. V gave up 5 bases and J gave up 2 bases, with 9 bases separating them. Germline V gene data show CDR1 as GTSNPN and CDR2 as SVGIG (reference sequence).

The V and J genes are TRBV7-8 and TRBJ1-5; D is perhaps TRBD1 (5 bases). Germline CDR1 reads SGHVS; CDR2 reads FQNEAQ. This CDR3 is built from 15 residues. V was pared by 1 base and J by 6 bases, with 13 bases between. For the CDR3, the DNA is TGTGCCAGCAGCTTAGAAGGGGCGTCGGGTCAGCCCCAGCATTTT. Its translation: CASSLEGASGQPQHF.

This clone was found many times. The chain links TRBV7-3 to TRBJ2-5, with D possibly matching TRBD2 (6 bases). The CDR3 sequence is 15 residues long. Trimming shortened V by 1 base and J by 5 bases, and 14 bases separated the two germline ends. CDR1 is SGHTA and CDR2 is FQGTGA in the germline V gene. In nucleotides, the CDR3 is TGTGCCAGCAGCTTAAGTCCTAGCGTGGTGGAGACCCAGTACTTC. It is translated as CASSLSPSVVETQYF.

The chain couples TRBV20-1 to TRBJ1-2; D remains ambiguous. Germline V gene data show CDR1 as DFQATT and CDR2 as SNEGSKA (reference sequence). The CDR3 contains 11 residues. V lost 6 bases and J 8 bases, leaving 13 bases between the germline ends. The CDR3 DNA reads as TGCAGTGCATTCGGAGCGAGCGGCTACACCTTC. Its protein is CSAFGASGYTF.

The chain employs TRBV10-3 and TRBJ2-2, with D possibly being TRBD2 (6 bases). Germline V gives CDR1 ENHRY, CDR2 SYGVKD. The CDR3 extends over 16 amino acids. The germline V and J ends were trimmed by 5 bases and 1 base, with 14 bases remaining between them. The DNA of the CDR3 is TGTGCCATCAGTCCCGCCGGGACTTTGAACACCGGGGAGCTGTTTTTT. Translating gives CAISPAGTLNTGELFF.

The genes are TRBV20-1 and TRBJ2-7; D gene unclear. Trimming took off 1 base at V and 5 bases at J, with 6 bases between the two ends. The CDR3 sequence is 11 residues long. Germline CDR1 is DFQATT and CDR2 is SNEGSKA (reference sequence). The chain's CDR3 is CSARGSNEQYF. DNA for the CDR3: TGCAGTGCTAGAGGGAGTAACGAGCAGTACTTC.

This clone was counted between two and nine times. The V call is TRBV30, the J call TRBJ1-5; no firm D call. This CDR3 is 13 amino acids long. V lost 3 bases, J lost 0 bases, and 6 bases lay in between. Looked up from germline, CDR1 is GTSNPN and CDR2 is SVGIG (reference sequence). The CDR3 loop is CAWRTDSNQPQHF. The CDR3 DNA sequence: TGTGCCTGGAGAACAGATAGCAATCAGCCCCAGCATTTT.

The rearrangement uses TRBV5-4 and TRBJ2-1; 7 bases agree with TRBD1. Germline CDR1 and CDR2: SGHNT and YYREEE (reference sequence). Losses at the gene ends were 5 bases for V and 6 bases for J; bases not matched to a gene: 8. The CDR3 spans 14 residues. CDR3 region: CASRGRTGGNEQFF. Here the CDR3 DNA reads TGTGCCAGCAGGGGACGGACAGGCGGCAATGAGCAGTTCTTC.

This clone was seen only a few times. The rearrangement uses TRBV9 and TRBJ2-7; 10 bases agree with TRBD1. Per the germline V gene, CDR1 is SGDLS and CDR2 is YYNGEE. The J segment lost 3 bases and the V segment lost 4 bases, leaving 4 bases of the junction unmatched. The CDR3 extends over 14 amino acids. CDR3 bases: TGTGCCAGCAGCCCCCGGACAGGGGGCTACGAGCAGTACTTC. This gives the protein CASSPRTGGYEQYF.

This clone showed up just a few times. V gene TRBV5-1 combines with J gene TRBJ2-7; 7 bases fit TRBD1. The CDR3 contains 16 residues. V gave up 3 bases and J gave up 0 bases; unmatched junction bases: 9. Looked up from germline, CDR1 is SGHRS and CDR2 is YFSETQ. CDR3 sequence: CASSYSSGTDSYEQYF. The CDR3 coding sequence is TGCGCCAGCAGCTATTCTTCCGGGACAGACTCCTACGAGCAGTACTTC.

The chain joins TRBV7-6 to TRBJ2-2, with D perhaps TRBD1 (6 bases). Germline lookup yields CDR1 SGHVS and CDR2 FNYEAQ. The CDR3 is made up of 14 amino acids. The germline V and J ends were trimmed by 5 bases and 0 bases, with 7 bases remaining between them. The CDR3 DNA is TGTGCCAGCAGCCGGACAGCGAACACCGGGGAGCTGTTTTTT. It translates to CASSRTANTGELFF. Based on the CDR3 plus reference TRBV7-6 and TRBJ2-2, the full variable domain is GAGVSQSPRYKVTKRGQDVALRCDPISGHVSLYWYRQALGQGPEFLTYFNYEAQQDKSGLPNDRFSAERPEGSISTLTIQRTEQRDSAMYRCASSRTANTGELFFGEGSRLTVL.

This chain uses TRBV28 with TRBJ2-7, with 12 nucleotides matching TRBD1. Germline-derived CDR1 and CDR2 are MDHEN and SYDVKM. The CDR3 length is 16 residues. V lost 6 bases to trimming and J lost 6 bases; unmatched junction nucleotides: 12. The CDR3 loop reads CASRVRTGQGAREQYF. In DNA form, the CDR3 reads TGTGCCAGCAGAGTACGGACGGGACAGGGGGCGCGCGAGCAGTACTTC. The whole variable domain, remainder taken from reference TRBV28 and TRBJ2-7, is DVKVTQSSRYLVKRTGEKVFLECVQDMDHENMFWYRQDPGLGLRLIYFSYDVKMKEKGDIPEGYSVSREKKERFSLILESASTNQTSMYLCASRVRTGQGAREQYFGPGTRLTVT.

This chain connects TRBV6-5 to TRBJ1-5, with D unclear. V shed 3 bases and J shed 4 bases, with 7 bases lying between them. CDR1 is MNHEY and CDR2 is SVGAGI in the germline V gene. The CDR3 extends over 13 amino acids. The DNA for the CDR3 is TGTGCCAGCAGTTATTCGGTGAATCAGCCCCAGCATTTT. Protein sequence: CASSYSVNQPQHF.

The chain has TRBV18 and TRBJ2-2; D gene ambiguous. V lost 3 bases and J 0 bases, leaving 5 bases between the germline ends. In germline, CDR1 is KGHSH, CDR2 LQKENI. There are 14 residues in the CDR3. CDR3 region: CASSPGTNTGELFF. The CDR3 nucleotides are TGTGCCAGCTCACCGGGCACGAACACCGGGGAGCTGTTTTTT.

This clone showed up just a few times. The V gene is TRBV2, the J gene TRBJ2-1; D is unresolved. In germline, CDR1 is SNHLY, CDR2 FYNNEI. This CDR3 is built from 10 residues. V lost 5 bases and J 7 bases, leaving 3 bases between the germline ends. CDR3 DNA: TGTGCCAGCAGTCTGAATGAGCAGTTCTTC. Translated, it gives CASSLNEQFF.

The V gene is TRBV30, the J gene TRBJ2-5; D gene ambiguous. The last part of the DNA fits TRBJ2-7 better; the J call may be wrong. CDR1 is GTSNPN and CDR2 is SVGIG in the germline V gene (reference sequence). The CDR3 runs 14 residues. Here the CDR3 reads CAWRVAGASYEQYF. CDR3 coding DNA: TGTGCCTGGAGGGTTGCCGGAGCCTCCTACGAGCAGTACTTC.